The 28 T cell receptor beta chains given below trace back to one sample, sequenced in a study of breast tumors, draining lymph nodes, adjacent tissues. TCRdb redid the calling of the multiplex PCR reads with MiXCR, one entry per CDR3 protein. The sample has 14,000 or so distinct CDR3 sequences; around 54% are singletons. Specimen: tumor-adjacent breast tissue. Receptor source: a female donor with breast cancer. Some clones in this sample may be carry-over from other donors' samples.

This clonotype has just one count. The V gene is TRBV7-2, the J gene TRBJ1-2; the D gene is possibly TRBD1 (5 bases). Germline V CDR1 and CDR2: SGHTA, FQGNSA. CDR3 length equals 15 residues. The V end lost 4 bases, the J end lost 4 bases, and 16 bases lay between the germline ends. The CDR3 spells CASSSGDLIGYGYTF. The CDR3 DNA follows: TGTGCCAGCAGCTCCGGGGACCTGATAGGCTATGGCTACACCTTC.

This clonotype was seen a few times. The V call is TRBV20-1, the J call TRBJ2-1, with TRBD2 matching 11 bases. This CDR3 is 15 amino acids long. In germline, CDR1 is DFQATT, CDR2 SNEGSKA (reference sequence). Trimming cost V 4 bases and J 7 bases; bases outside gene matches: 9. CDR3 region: CSATTSGSLLNEQFF. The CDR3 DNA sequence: TGCAGTGCTACTACTAGCGGGAGTCTTTTGAATGAGCAGTTCTTC.

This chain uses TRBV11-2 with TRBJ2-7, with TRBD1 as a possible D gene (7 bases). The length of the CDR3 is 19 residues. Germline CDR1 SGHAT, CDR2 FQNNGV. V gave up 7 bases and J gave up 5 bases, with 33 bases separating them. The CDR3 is CASTQGGSFVGSGLHEQYF. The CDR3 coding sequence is TGTGCCAGCACCCAGGGGGGCTCGTTCGTGGGGTCAGGCCTCCACGAGCAGTACTTC.

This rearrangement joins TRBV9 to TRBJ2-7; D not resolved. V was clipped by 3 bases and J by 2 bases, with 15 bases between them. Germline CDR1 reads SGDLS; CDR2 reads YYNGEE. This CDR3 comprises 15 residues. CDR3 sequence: CASSEAPSYAYEQYF. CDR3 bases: TGTGCCAGCAGCGAAGCGCCATCCTACGCCTACGAGCAGTACTTC.

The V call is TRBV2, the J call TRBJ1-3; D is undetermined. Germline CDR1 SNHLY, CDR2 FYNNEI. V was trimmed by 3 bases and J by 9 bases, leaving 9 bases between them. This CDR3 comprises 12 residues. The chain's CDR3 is CASSERVATIYF. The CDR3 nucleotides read TGTGCCAGCAGTGAGCGGGTAGCCACCATATATTTT.

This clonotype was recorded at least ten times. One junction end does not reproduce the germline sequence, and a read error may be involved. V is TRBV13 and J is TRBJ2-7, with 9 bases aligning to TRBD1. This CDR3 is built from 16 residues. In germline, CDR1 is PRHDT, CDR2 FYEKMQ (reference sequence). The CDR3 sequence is CASSSHRDRDSCEQYF. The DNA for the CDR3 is TGTGCCAGCAGCTCGCACCGGGACAGGGATTCCTGCGAGCAGTACTTC.

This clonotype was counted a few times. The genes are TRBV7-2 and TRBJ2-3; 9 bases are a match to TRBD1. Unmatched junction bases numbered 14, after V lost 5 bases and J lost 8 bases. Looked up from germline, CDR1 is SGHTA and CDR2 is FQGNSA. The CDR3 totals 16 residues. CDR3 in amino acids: CASSDRTGESRRTQYF. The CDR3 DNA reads TGTGCCAGCAGCGATAGGACAGGGGAAAGTCGCCGTACGCAGTATTTT.

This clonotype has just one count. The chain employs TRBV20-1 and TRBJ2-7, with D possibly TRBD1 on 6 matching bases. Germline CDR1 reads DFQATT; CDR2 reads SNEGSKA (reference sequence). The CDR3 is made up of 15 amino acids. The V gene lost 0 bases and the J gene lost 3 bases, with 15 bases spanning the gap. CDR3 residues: CSARDRPRGDYEQYF. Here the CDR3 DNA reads TGCAGTGCTAGAGATCGTCCCAGGGGAGACTACGAGCAGTACTTC.

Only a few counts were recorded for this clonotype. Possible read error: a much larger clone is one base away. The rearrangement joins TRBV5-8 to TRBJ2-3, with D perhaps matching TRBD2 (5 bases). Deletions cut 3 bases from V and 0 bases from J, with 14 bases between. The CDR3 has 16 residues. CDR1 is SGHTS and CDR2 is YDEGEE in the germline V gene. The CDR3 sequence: CASSWTTTPSTDTQYF. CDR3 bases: TGTGCCAGCAGCTGGACGACTACCCCTAGCACAGATACGCAGTATTTT. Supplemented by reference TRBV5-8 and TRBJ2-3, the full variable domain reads EAGVTQSPTHLIKTRGQQATLRCSPISGHTSVYWYQQALGLGLQFLLWYDEGEERNRGNFPPRFSGRQFPNYSSELNVNALELEDSALYLCASSWTTTPSTDTQYFGPGTRLTVL.

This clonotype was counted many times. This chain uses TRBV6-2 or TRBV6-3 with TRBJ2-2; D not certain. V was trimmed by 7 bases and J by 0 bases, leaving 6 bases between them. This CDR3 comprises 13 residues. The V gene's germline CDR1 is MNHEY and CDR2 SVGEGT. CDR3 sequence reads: CASTPANTGELFF. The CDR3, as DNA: TGTGCCAGCACCCCAGCGAACACCGGGGAGCTGTTTTTT.

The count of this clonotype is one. CDR3 in amino acids: CSARDLGTGGSYEQYF. The CDR3 region has the DNA TGCAGTGCTAGAGATCTAGGAACAGGGGGCTCCTACGAGCAGTACTTC. V usage is TRBV20-1 and J usage is TRBJ2-7, with 8 bases aligning to TRBD1. CDR3 length equals 16 residues. Germline V gene sequence: CDR1 DFQATT, CDR2 SNEGSKA (reference sequence). Losses at the gene ends were 0 bases for V and 0 bases for J; bases not matched to a gene: 7.

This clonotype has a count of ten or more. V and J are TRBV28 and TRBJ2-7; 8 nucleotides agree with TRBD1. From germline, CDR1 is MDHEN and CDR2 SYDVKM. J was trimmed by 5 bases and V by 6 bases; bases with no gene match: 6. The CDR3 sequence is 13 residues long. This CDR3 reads CASRRTGSNEQYF. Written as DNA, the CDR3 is TGTGCCAGCAGACGGACAGGGAGCAACGAGCAGTACTTC.

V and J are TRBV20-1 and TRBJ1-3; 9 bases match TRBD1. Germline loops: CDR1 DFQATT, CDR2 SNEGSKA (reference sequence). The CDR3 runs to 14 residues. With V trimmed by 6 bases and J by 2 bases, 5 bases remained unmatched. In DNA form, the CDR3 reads TGCAGTGCATTACAGGGGGCCCCTGGAAACACCATATATTTT. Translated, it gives CSALQGAPGNTIYF.

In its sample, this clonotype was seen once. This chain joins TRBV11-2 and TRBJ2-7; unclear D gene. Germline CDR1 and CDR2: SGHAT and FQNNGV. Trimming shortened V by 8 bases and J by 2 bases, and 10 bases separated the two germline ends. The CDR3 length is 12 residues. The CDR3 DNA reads TGTGCCAGCCCAGGTGAGACCTACGAGCAGTACTTC. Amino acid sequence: CASPGETYEQYF.

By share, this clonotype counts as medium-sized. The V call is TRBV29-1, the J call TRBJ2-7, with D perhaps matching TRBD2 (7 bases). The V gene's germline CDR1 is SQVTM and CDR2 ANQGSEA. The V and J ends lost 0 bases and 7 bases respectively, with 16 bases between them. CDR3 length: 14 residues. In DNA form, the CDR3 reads TGCAGCGTTGAAGAAGGGGGAGGGAGGGGAGAGCAGTACTTC. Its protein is CSVEEGGGRGEQYF.

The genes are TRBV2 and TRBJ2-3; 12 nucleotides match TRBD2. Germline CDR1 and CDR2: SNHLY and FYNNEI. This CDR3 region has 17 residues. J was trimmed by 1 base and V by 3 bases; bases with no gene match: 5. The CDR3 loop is CASSEGGLAGRTDTQYF. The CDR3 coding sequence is TGTGCCAGCAGTGAGGGGGGACTAGCGGGCCGCACAGATACGCAGTATTTT.

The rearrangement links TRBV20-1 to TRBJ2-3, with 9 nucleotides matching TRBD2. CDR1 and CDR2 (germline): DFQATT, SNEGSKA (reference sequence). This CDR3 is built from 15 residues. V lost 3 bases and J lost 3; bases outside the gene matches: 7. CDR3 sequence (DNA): TGCAGTGCTAGGGTAGCGGGAGATGGGACAGATACGCAGTATTTT. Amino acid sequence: CSARVAGDGTDTQYF.

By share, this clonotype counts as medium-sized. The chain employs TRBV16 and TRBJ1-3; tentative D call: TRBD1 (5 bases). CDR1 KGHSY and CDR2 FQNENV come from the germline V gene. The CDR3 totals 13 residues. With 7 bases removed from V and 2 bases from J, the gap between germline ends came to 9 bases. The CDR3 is CASKEGPGNTIYF. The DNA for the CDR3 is TGTGCCAGCAAGGAGGGGCCTGGAAACACCATATATTTT.

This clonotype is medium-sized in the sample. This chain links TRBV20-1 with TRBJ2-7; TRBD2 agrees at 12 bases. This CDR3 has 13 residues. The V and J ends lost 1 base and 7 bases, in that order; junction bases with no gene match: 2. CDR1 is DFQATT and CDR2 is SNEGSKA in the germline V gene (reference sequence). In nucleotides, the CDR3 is TGCAGTGCTAGAGCTAGCGGGAGGGGAGAGCAGTACTTC. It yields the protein CSARASGRGEQYF.

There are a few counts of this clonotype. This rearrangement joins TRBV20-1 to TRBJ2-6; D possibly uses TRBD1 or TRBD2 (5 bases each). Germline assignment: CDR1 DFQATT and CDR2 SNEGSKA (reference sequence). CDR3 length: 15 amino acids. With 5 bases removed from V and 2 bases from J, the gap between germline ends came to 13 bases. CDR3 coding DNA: TGCAGTGCTGCGGATCAGGGACCTGGGGCCAACGTCCTGACTTTC. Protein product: CSAADQGPGANVLTF.

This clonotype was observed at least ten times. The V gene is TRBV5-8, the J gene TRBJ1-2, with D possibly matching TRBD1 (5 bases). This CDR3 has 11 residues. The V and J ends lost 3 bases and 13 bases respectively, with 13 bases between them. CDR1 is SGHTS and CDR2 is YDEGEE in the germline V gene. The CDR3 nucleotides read TGTGCCAGCAGCTCCTGGAGGGACGCCACCTTC. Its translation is CASSSWRDATF.

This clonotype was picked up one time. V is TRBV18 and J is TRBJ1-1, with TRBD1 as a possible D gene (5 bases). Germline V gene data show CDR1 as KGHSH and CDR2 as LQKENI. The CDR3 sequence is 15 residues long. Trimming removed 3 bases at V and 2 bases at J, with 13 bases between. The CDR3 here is CASSPQGGSNTEAFF. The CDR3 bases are TGTGCCAGCTCACCTCAGGGAGGGAGCAACACTGAAGCTTTCTTT.

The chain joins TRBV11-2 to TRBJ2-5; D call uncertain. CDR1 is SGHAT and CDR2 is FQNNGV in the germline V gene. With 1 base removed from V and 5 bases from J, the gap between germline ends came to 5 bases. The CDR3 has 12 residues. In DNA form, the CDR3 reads TGTGCCAGCAGCTTAGGTTGGGAGACCCAGTACTTC. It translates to CASSLGWETQYF.

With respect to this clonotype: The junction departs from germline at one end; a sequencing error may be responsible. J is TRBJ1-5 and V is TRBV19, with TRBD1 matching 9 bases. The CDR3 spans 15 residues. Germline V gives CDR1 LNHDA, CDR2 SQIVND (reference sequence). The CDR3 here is CASSIGGTGRRPQHF. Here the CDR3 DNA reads TGCGCCAGTAGTATAGGAGGGACAGGGAGGCGGCCCCAGCATTTT.

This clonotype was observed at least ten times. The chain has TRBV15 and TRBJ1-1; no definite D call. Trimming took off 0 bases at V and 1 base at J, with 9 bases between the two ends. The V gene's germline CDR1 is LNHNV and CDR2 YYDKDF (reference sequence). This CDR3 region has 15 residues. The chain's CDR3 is CATSRDKHRNTEAFF. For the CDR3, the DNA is TGTGCCACCAGCAGAGATAAACACCGGAACACTGAAGCTTTCTTT.

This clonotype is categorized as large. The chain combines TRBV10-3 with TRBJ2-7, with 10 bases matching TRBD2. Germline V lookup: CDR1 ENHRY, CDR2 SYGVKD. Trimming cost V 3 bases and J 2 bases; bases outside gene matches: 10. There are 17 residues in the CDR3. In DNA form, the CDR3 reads TGTGCCATCAGTGATTCCAAGACTAGCGGGCTGCCCTACGAGCAGTACTTC. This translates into CAISDSKTSGLPYEQYF.

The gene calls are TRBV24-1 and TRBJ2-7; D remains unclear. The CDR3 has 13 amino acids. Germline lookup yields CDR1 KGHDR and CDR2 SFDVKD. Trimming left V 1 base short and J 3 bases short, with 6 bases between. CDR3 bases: TGTGCCACCAGTGATTTCTCCGGCTACGAGCAGTACTTC. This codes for CATSDFSGYEQYF.

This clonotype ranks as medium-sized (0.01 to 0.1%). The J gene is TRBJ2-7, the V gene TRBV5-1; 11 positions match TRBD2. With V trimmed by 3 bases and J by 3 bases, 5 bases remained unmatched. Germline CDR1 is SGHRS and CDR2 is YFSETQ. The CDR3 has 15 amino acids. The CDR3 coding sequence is TGCGCCAGCAGCTCACCGGGACTAGCGGTCTACGAGCAGTACTTC. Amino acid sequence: CASSSPGLAVYEQYF.